A single sample gave rise to the 8 T cell receptor beta chains below, sequenced in a study of T cells in Graves' hyperthyroidism and ophthalmopathy (dated by TCRdb to between 2019 and 2020). Library method: multiplex PCR. TCRdb shows the sequencer as Illumina HiSeq 2000. The TCR beta CDR3 regions were amplified from RNA transcripts. For the first round of RT-PCR on the TCR CDR3, the HTBI primer set was used together with the Qiagen OneStep RT-PCR kit. TCRdb reprocessing: public reads trimmed at Q25 with fastp, clones called with MiXCR, in-frame beta chains kept. Identical CDR3 protein sequences are pooled into one entry, listed with their most common genes and DNA. The sample table shows hundreds of thousands of distinct CDR3 sequences, and about a fifth are seen once. The ten largest account for approximately 30% of the sample. The material sequenced was blood. Receptors were obtained from a man younger than 40 with Graves' ophthalmopathy.

This clonotype was seen only a few times. The chain couples TRBV11-2 to TRBJ2-2, with 7 positions matching TRBD2. V was pared by 3 bases and J by 7 bases, with 11 bases of the junction left unmatched. CDR1 and CDR2 from the germline V gene are SGHAT and FQNNGV. The CDR3 consists of 16 residues. The CDR3 loop reads CASSFPAGRDHGELFF. CDR3 bases: TGTGCCAGCAGCTTTCCCGCGGGGAGGGATCACGGGGAGCTGTTTTTT.

The chain couples TRBV29-1 to TRBJ2-7, with TRBD1 matching over 8 bases. The germline V gene has CDR1 SQVTM and CDR2 ANQGSEA. Trimming took 6 bases from V and 1 from J; bases not matched to a gene: 8. This CDR3 is 14 amino acids long. CDR3 nucleotide sequence: TGCAGCGTGGCTAGCAGGGGGCCTTCCTACGAGCAGTACTTC. Protein sequence: CSVASRGPSYEQYF.

This clonotype was detected only a few times. The gene calls are TRBV5-4 and TRBJ2-7; D not resolved. This CDR3 is 13 amino acids long. Per germline, CDR1 SGHNT and CDR2 YYREEE (reference sequence). V gave up 1 base and J gave up 5 bases, with 10 bases separating them. This chain's CDR3 is CASSLFGGDEQYF. CDR3 nucleotides: TGTGCCAGCAGCTTGTTCGGCGGCGACGAGCAGTACTTC.

This clonotype occurred many times. The chain couples TRBV6-5 to TRBJ2-7, with TRBD1 matching 9 bases. This CDR3 has 17 amino acids. The trim removed 2 bases at V and 6 bases at J, leaving 14 bases unmatched. Germline V gene lookup returns CDR1 MNHEY and CDR2 SVGAGI. The CDR3 sequence: CASSYGLHRDRDGEQYF. Here the CDR3 DNA reads TGTGCCAGCAGTTACGGGCTGCACCGGGACAGGGACGGCGAGCAGTACTTC.

The J gene is TRBJ2-1, the V gene TRBV25-1, with 8 nucleotides matching TRBD2. The CDR3 length is 16 residues. V lost 3 bases to trimming and J lost 4 bases; unmatched junction nucleotides: 8. Germline V gives CDR1 MGHDK, CDR2 SYGVNS. The CDR3 loop is CASSDVGGRLYNEQFF. The CDR3 region has the DNA TGTGCCAGCAGTGATGTTGGCGGGAGGTTGTACAATGAGCAGTTCTTC.

The CDR3 spells CATADRGGNIQYF. The CDR3 DNA reads TGTGCCACCGCAGACAGGGGGGGGAACATTCAGTACTTC. This chain connects TRBV24-1 to TRBJ2-4, with 9 bases that match TRBD1. J lost 7 bases, V lost 9 bases, and 6 bases had no gene match. Germline values: CDR1 KGHDR, CDR2 SFDVKD. There are 13 residues in the CDR3.

A few counts support this clonotype. The gene calls are TRBV6-1 and TRBJ1-5; no firm D call. V dropped 0 bases and J dropped 7 bases, with 10 bases sitting between them. The CDR3 runs to 14 residues. Per germline, CDR1 MNHNS and CDR2 SASEGT. DNA for the CDR3: TGTGCCAGCAGTGAAGCGTTTTATGGGCAGCCCCAGCATTTT. Protein product: CASSEAFYGQPQHF.

This clonotype was observed a handful of times. The V call is TRBV19, the J call TRBJ1-2, with TRBD1 matching 7 bases. The CDR3 consists of 16 residues. V lost 1 base to trimming and J lost 7 bases; unmatched junction nucleotides: 12. Germline V CDR1 and CDR2: LNHDA, SQIVND (reference sequence). The CDR3 DNA reads TGTGCCAGTAGTATAGCGACAGGGAGGCGTACGGCTGGCTACACCTTC. Its translation: CASSIATGRRTAGYTF.